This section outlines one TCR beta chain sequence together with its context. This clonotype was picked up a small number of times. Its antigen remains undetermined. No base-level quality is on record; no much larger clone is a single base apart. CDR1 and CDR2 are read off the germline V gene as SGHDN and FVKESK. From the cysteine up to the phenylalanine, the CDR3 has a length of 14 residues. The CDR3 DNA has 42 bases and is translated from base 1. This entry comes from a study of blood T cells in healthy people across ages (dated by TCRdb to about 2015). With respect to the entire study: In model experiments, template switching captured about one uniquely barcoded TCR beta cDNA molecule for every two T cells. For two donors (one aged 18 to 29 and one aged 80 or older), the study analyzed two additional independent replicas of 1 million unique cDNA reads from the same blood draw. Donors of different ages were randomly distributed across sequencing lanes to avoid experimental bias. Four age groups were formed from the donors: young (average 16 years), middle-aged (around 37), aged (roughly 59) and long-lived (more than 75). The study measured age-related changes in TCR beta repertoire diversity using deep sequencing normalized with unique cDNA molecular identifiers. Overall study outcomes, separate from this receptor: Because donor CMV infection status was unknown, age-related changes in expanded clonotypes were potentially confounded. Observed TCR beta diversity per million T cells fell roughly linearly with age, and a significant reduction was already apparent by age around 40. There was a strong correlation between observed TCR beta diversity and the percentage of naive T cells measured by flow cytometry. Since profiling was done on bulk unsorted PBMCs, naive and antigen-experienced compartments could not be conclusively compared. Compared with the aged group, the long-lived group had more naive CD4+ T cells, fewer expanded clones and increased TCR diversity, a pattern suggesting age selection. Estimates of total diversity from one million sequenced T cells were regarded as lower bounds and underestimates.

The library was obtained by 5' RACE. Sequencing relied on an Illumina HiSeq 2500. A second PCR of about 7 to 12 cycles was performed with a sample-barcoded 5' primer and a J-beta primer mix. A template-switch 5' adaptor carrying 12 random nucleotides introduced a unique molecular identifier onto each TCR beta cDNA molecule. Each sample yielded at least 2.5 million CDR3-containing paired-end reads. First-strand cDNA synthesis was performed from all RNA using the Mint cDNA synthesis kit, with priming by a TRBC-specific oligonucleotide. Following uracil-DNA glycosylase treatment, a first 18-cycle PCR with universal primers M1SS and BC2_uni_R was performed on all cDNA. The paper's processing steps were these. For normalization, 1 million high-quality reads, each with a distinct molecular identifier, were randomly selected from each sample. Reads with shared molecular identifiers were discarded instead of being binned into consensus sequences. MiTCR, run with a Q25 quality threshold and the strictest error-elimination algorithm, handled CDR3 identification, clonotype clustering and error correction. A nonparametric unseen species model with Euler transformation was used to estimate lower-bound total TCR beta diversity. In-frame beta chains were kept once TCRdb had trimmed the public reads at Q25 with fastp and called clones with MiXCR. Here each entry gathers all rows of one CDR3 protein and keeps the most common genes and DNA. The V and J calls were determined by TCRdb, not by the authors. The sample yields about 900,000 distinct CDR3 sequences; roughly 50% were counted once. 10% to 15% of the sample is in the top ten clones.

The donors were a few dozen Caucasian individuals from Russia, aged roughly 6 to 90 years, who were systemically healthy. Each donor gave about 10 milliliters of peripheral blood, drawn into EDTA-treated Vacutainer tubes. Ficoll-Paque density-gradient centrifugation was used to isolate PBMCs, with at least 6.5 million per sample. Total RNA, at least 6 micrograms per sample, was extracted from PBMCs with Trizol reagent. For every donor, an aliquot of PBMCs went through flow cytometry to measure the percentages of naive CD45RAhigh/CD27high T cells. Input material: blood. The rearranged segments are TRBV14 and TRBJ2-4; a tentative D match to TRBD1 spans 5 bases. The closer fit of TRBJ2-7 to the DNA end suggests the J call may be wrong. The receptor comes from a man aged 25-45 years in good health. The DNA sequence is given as TGTGCCAGCAGCCGCCTCCCAGGGACCTACGAGCAGTACTTC. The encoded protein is CASSRLPGTYEQYF.